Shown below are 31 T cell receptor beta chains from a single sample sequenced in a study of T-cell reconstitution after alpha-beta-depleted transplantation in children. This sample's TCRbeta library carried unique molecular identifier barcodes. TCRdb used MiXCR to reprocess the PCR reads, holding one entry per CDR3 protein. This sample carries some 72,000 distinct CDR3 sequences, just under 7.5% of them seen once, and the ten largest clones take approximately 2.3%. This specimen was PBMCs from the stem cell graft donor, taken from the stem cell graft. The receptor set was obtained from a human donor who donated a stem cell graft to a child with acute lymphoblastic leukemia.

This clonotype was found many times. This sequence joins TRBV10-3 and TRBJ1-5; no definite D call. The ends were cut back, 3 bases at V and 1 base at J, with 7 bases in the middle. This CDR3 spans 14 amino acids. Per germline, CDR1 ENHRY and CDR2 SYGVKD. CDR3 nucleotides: TGTGCCATCAGTGACAAACAGAGCAATCAGCCCCAGCATTTT. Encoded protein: CAISDKQSNQPQHF.

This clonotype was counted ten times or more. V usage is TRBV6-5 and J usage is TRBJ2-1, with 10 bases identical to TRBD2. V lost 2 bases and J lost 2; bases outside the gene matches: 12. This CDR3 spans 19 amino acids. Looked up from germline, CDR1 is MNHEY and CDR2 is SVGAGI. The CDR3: CASSYDGLAASGPYNEQFF. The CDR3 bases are TGTGCCAGCAGTTACGACGGACTAGCGGCCTCTGGGCCCTACAATGAGCAGTTCTTC.

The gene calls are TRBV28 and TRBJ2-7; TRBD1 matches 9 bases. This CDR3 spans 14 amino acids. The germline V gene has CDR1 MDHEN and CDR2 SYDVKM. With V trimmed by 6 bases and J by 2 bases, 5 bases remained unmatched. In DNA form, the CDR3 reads TGTGCCAGCAGCGTGACAGGGGGAACCTACGAGCAGTACTTC. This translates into CASSVTGGTYEQYF.

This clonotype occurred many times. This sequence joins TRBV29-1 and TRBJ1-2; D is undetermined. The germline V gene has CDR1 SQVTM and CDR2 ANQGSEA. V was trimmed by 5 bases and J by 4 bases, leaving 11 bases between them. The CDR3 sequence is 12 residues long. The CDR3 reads CSVTLSAYGYTF. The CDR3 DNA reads TGCAGCGTTACACTCTCCGCCTATGGCTACACCTTC.

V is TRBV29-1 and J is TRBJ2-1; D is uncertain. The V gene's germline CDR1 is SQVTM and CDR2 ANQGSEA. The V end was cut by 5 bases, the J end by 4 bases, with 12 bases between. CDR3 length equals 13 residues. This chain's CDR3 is CSVHRTGYNEQFF. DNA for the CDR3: TGCAGCGTTCACCGGACGGGTTACAATGAGCAGTTCTTC.

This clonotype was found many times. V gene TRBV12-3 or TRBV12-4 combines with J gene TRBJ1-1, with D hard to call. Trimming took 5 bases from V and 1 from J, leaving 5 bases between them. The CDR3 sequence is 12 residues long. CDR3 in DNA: TGTGCCAGCAGTCCGACGAACACTGAAGCTTTCTTT. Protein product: CASSPTNTEAFF.

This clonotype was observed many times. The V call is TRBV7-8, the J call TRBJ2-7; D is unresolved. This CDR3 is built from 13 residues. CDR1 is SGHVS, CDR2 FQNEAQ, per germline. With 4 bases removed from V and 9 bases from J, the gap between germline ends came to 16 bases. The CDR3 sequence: CASSSQLTEAQYF. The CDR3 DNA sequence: TGTGCCAGCAGCTCACAACTCACCGAGGCGCAGTACTTC.

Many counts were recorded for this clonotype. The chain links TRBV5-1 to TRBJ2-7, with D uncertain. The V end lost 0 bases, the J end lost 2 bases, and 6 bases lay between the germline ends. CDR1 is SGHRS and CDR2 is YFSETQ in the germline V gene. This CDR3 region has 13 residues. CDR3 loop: CASSLEGTYEQYF. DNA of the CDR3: TGCGCCAGCAGCTTGGAGGGAACCTACGAGCAGTACTTC. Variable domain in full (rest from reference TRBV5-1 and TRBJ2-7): KAGVTQTPRYLIKTRGQQVTLSCSPISGHRSVSWYQQTPGQGLQFLFEYFSETQRNKGNFPGRFSGRQFSNSRSEMNVSTLELGDSALYLCASSLEGTYEQYFGPGTRLTVT.

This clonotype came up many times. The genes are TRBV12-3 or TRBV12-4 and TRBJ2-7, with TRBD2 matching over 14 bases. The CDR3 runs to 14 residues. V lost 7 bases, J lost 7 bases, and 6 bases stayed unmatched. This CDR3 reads CASTGGLAGVEQYF. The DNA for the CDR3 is TGTGCCAGCACCGGGGGACTAGCGGGGGTTGAGCAGTACTTC.

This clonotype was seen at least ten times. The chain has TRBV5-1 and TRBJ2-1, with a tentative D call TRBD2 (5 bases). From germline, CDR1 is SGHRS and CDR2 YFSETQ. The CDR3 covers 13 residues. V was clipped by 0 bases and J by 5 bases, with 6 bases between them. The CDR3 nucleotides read TGCGCCAGCAGCTTGGCCGGGGACAATGAGCAGTTCTTC. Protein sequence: CASSLAGDNEQFF.

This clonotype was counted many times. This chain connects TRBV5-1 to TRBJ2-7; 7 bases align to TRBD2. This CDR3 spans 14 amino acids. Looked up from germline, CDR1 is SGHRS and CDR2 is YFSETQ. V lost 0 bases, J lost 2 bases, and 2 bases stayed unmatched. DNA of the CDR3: TGCGCCAGCAGCTTGGAGGGAGGGACCTACGAGCAGTACTTC. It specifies CASSLEGGTYEQYF.

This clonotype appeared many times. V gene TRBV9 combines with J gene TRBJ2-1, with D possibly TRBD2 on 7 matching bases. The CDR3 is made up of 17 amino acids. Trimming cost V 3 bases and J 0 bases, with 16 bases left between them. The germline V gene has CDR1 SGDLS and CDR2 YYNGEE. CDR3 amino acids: CASSEGGGSPSYNEQFF. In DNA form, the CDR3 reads TGTGCCAGCAGCGAGGGGGGGGGGAGTCCCTCCTACAATGAGCAGTTCTTC.

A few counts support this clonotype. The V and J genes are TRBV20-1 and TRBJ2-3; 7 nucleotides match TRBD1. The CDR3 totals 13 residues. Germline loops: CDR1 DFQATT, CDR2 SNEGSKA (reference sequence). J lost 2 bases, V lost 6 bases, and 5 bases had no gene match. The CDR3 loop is CSAHRGYTDTQYF. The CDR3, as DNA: TGCAGTGCGCACAGGGGCTACACAGATACGCAGTATTTT.

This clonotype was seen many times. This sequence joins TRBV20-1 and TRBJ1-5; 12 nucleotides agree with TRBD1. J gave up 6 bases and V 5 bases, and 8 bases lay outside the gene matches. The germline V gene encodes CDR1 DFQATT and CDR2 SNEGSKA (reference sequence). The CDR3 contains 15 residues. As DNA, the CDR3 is TGCAGTGCTTTCTCCGGGACAGGGGGCGGTCAGCCCCAGCATTTT. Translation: CSAFSGTGGGQPQHF.

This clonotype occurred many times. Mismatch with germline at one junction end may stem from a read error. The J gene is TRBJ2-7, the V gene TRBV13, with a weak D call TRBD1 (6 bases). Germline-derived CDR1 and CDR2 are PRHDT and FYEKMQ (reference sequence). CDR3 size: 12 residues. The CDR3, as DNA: TGTGCCAGCAGCTCGCCGGGACAAGTTATGTCCTTC. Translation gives CASSSPGQVMSF.

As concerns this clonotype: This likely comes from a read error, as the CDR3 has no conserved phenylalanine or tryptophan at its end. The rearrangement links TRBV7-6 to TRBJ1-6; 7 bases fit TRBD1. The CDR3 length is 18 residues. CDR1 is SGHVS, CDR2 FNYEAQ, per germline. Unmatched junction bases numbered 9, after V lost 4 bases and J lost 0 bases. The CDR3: CASSSRGIRSSYNSPLHL. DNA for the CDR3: TGTGCCAGCAGCTCCAGGGGGATTAGAAGCTCCTATAATTCACCCCTCCACTTA.

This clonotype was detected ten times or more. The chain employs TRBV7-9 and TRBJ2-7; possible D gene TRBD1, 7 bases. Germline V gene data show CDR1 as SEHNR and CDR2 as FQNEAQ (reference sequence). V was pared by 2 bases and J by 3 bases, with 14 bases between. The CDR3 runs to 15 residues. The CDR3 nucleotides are TGTGCCAGCAGCTTAAGGGGGGACAGCGACTACGAGCAGTACTTC. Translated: CASSLRGDSDYEQYF.

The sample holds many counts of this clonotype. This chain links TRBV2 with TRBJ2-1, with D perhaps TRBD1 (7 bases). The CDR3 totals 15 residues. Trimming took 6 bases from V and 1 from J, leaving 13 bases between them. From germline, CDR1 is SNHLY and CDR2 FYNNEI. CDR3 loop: CASSLRGTSYNEQFF. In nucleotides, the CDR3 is TGTGCCAGCAGCCTCAGGGGGACTTCCTACAATGAGCAGTTCTTC.

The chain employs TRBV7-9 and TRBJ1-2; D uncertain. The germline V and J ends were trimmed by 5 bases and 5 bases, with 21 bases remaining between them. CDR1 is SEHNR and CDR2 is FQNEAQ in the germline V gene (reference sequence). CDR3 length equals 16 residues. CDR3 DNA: TGTGCCAGCAGCCCTAGCCGGGAGGCTCACCAATATGGCTACACCTTC. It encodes CASSPSREAHQYGYTF.

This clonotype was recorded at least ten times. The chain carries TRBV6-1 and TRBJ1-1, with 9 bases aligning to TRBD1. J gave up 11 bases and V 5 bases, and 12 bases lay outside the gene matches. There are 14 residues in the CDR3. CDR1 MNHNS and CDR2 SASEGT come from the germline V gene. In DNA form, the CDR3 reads TGTGCCAGCAGTCCGTCCCGGGACAGGGATCGGGCTTTCTTT. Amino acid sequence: CASSPSRDRDRAFF.

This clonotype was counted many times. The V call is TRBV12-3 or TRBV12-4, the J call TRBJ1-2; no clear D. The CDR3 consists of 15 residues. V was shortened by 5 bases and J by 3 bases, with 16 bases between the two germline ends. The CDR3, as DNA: TGTGCCAGCAGTATCGCCTTTGGTAGGGACTATGGCTACACCTTC. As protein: CASSIAFGRDYGYTF.

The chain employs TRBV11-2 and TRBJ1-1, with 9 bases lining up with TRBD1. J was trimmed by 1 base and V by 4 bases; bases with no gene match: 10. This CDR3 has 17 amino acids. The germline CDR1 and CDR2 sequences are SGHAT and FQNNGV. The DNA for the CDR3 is TGTGCCAGCAGCTCATTTTTACAGGGGGCGGCGAACACTGAAGCTTTCTTT. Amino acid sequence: CASSSFLQGAANTEAFF.

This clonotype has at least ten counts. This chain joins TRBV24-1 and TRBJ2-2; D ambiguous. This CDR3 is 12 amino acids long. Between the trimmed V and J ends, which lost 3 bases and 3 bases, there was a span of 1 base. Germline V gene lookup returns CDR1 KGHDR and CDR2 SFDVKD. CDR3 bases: TGTGCCACCAGTGATGACACCGGGGAGCTGTTTTTT. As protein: CATSDDTGELFF.

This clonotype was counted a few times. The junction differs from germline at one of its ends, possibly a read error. The CDR3 DNA follows: TGTGCCAGCAGGGCCACTGGGACCACCGGGGAGCCGTTTTTT. Its translation: CASRATGTTGEPFF. The rearrangement uses TRBV2 and TRBJ2-2; D possibly matches TRBD1 or TRBD2 (5 bases each). CDR1 and CDR2 (germline): SNHLY, FYNNEI. This CDR3 is built from 14 residues.

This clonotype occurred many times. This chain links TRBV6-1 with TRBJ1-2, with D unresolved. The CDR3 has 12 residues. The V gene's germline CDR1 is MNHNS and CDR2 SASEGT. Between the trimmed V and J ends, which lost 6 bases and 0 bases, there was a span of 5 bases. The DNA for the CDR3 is TGTGCCAGCAGGAGTGCTAACTATGGCTACACCTTC. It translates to CASRSANYGYTF.

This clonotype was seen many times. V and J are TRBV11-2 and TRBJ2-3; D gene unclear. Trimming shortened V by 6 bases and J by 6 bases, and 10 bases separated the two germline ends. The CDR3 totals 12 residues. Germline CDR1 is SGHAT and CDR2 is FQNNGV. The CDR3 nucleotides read TGTGCCAGCAGAAACCCGACGGATACGCAGTATTTT. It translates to CASRNPTDTQYF.

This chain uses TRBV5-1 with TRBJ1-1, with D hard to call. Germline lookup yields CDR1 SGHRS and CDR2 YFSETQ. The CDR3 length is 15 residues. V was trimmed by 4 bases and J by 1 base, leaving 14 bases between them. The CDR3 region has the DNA TGCGCCAGCAGCCCCGGGGAGGTTCCGAACACTGAAGCTTTCTTT. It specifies CASSPGEVPNTEAFF.

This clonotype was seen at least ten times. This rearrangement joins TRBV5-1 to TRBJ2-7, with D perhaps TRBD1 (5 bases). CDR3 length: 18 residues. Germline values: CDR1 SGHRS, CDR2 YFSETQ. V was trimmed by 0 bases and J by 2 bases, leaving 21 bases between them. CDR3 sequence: CASSLAILAKDKAYEQYF. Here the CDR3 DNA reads TGCGCCAGCAGCTTGGCCATATTAGCCAAGGACAAAGCCTACGAGCAGTACTTC.

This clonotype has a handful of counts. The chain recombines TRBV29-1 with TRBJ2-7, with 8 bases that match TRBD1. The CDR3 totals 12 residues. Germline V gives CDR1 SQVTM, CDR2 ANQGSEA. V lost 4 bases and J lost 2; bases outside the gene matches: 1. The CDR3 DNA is TGCAGCGTTGCACAGGGGGCCTACGAGCAGTACTTC. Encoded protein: CSVAQGAYEQYF.

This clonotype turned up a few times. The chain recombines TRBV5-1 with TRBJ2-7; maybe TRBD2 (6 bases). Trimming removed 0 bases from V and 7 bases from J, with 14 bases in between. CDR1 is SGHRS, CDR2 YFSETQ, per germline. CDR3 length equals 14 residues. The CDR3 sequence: CASSLDRPGGEQYF. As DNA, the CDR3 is TGCGCCAGCAGCTTGGACCGACCCGGGGGAGAGCAGTACTTC.

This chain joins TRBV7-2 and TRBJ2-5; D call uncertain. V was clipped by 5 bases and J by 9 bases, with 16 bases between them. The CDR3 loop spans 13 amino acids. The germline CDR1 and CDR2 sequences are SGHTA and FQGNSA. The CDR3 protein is CASSPSALDPQYF. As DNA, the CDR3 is TGTGCCAGCAGCCCCTCGGCCCTTGACCCCCAGTACTTC.